The T cell receptor (beta chain) described here comes from a study of CD8+CD57+ T cells in acquired aplastic anemia. Whole-study context: Mean DNA quantity obtained from sorted CD4+ and CD8+ cells was approximately 3 ug. Study-wide findings and caveats: With respect to CD8+ Simpson's diversity, patients and controls did not differ significantly. The same twenty-nine CD8+ CDR3 sequences occurred in patients and in controls.

Patients included in sequencing had previously demonstrated CD8+CD57+ cell expansion by flow cytometry. Receipt of therapy had not occurred in any patient by the time of blood sampling. Researchers used genomic DNA as the template to profile TCR beta VDJ and CDR3. TCRdb analysed the reads with MiXCR anew, one entry per CDR3 protein. The repertoire holds about 120,000 distinct CDR3 sequences, roughly 55% seen once, with 29% in the top ten. This clonotype came up many times. Its antigen is still unknown. The specimen was sorted CD4+, CD8+, or CD8+CD57+ T cells (not recorded which) from PBMCs. The receptor was derived from a human donor with aplastic anemia.

The CDR3 DNA reads TGTGCCAGCAGCGTCGGGGGACAGGGGATTAATTCACCCCTCCACTTT. Its translation is CASSVGGQGINSPLHF. The gene calls are TRBV9 and TRBJ1-6; 10 bases map to TRBD1. Germline assignment: CDR1 SGDLS and CDR2 YYNGEE. With V trimmed by 2 bases and J by 6 bases, 5 bases remained unmatched. This CDR3 has 16 residues.